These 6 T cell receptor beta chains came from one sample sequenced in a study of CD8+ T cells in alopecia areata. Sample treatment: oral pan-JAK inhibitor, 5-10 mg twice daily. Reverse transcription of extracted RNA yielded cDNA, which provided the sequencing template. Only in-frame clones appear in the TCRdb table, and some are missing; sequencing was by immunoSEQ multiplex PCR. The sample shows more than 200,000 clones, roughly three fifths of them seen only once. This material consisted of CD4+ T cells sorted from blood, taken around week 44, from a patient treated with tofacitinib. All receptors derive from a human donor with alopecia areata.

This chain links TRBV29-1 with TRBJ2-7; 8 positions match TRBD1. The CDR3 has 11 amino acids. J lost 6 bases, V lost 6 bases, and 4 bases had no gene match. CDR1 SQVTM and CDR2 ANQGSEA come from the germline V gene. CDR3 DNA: TGCAGCGTGAGGACAGGGAGCGAGCAGTACTTC. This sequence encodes CSVRTGSEQYF.

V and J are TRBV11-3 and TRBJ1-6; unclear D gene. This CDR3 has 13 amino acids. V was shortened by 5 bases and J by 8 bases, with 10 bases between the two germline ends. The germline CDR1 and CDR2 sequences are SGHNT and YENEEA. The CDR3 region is CASSPSGHSPLHF. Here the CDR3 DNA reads TGTGCCAGCAGCCCAAGCGGGCATTCACCCCTCCACTTT.

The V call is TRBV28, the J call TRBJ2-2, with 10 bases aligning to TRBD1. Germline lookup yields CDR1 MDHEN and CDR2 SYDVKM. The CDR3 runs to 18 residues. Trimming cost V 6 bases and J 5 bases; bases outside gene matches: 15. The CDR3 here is CASSLPPRQGAGTGELFF. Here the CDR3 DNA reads TGTGCCAGCAGCCTCCCCCCGAGACAGGGGGCCGGGACCGGGGAGCTGTTTTTT.

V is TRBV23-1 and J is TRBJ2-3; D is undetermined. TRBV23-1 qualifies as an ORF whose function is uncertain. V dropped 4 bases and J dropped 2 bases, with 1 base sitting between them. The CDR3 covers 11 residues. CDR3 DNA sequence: TGCGCCAGCAGTCTCACAGATACGCAGTATTTT. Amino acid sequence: CASSLTDTQYF.

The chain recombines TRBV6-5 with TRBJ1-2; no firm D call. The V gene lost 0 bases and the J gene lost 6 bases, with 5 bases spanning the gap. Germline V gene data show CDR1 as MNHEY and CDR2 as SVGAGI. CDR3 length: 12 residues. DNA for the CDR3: TGTGCCAGCAGTTACTCAGGAGATGGCTACACCTTC. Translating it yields CASSYSGDGYTF.

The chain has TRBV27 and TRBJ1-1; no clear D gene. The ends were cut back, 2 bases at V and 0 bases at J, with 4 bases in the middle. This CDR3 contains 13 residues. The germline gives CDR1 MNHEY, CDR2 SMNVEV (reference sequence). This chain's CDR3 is CASSLGMNTEAFF. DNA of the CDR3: TGTGCCAGCAGTTTAGGGATGAACACTGAAGCTTTCTTT.